The rows below give T cell receptor beta chains drawn from one sample of a study of blood T cell repertoires in COVID-19. Sequencing used immunoSEQ multiplex PCR; TCRdb keeps in-frame clones, though not all of them. The repertoire holds a few hundred thousand clones, with roughly 90% as singletons. The sequencing sample was made of peripheral blood. These receptor sequences come from a man aged 35-49 years with acute or convalescent COVID-19. Each CDR3 is given with its conserved first and last residue. The D gene is left open where the match is weak.

V	D	J	CDR3	DNA
TRBV2	.	TRBJ1-5	CASSAGGPSNQPQHF	TGTGCCAGCAGTGCCGGCGGGCCTAGCAATCAGCCCCAGCATTTT
TRBV6-5	TRBD2	TRBJ2-3	CASSRGLAGLDTQYF	TGTGCCAGCAGCCGGGGACTAGCGGGGCTAGATACGCAGTATTTT
TRBV29-1	TRBD1	TRBJ1-1	CSVEDRRGLDTEAFF	TGCAGCGTTGAAGATCGAAGGGGGCTAGACACTGAAGCTTTCTTT
TRBV19	.	TRBJ1-1	CASKLAVGGTEAFF	TGTGCCAGTAAGCTTGCGGTTGGAGGGACTGAAGCTTTCTTT
TRBV2	TRBD1	TRBJ1-2	CASTGTGGGYTF	TGTGCCAGCACGGGGACAGGGGGTGGCTACACCTTC
TRBV19	TRBD1	TRBJ1-1	CASKMRGRLNTEAFF	TGTGCCAGCAAAATGAGGGGGCGGCTGAACACTGAAGCTTTCTTT
TRBV5-4	TRBD1	TRBJ1-4	CASSRKTGLNEKLFF	TGTGCCAGCAGCAGAAAGACAGGGTTAAATGAAAAACTGTTTTTT
TRBV6-1	TRBD2	TRBJ2-5	CASSENGGATQYF	TGTGCCAGCAGTGAAAACGGGGGGGCGACCCAGTACTTC
TRBV11-2	.	TRBJ2-7	CASSPSGSYEQYF	TGTGCCAGCAGCCCTTCAGGGTCCTACGAGCAGTACTTC
TRBV10-3	TRBD2	TRBJ2-1	CAIQRESSEQFF	TGTGCCATCCAGCGGGAGTCTAGCGAGCAGTTCTTC